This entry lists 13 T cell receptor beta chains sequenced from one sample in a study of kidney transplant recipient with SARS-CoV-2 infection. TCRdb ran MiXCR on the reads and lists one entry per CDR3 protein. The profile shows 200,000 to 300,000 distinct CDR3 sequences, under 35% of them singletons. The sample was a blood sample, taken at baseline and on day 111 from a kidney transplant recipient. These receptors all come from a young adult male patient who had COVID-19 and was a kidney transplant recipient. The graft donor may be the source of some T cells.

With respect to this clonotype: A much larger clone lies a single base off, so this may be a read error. For the CDR3, the DNA is TGTGCCAGCAGTGAATCTCCAGGTGGGAGAAGGACCTATGGCTACACCTTC. Protein: CASSESPGGRRTYGYTF. The chain couples TRBV6-6 to TRBJ1-2; D is unresolved. Germline lookup yields CDR1 MNHNY and CDR2 SVGAGI (reference sequence). V was cut by 5 bases and J by 4 bases, with 23 bases left in between. The length of the CDR3 is 17 residues.

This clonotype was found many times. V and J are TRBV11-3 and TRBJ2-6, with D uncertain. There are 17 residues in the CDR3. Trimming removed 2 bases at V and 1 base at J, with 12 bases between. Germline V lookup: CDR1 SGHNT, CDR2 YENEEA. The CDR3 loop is CASSLTAWGSGANVLTF. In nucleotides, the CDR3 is TGTGCCAGCAGCTTAACTGCTTGGGGTTCTGGGGCCAACGTCCTGACTTTC.

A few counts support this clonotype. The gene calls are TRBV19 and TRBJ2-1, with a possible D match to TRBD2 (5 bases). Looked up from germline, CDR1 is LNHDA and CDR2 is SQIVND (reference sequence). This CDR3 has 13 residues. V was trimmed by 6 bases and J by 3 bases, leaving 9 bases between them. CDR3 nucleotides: TGTGCCAGTAGGCGGACTGGCTACAATGAGCAGTTCTTC. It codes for CASRRTGYNEQFF.

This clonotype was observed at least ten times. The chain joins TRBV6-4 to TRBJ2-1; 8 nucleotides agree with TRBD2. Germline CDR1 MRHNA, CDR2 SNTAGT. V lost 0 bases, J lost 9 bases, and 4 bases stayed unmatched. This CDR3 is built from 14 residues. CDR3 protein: CASSDSSGGSEQFF. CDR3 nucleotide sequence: TGTGCCAGCAGTGACTCGTCGGGGGGGTCTGAGCAGTTCTTC.

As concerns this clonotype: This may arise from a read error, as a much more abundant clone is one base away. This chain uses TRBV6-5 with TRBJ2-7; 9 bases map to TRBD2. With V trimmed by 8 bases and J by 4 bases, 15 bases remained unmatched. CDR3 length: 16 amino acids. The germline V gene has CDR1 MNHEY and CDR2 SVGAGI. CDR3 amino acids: CASEGSGLAFSYEQYF. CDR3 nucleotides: TGTGCCAGCGAGGGGAGCGGACTAGCGTTTTCTTACGAGCAGTACTTC.

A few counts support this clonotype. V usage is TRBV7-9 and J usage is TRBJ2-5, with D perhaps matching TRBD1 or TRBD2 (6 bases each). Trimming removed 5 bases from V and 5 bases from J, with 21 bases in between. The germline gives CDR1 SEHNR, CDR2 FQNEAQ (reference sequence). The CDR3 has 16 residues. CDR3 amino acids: CASSPLEGSQGETQYF. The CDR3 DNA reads TGTGCCAGCAGCCCTCTGGAGGGTAGTCAGGGGGAGACCCAGTACTTC.

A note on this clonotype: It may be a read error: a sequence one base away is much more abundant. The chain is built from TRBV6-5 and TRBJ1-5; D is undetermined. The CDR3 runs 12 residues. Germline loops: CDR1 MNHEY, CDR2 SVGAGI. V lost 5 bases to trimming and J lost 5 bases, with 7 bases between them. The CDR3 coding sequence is TGTGCCAGCAGTATGGGCCATCAGCCCCAGCATTTT. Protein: CASSMGHQPQHF.

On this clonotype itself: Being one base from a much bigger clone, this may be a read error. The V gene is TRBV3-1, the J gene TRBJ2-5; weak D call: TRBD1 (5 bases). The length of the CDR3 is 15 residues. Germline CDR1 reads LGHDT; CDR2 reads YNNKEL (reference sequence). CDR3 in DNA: TGTGCCAGCAGCCCCTTAGGTGGGGCCCAAGAGACCCGGTACTTC. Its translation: CASSPLGGAQETRYF.

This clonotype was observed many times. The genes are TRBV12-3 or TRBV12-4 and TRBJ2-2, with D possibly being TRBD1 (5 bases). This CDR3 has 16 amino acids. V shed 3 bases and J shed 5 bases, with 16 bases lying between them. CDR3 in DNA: TGTGCCAGCAGTTTCTGGGGCAGGGTATGGACCGGGGAGCTGTTTTTT. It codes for CASSFWGRVWTGELFF.

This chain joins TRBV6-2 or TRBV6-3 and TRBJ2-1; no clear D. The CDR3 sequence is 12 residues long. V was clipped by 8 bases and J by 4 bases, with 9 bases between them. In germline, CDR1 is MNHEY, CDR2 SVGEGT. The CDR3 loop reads CASRLSYNEQFF. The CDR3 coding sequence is TGTGCCAGCCGCCTATCATACAATGAGCAGTTCTTC.

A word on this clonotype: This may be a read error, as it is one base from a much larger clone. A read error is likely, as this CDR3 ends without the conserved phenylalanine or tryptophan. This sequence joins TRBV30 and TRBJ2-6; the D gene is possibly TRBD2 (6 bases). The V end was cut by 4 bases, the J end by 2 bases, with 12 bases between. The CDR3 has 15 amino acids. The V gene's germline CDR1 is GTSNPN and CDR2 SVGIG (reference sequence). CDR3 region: CAWMEGVAGANVLTS. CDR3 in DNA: TGTGCCTGGATGGAGGGTGTGGCTGGGGCCAACGTCCTGACTTCC.

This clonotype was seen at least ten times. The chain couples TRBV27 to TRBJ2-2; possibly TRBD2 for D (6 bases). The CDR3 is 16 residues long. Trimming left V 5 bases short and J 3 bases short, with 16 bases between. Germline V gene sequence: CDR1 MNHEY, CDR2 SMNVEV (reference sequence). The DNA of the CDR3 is TGTGCCAGCAGTCTAAGGCCTAGCGAGCACACCGGGGAGCTGTTTTTT. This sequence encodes CASSLRPSEHTGELFF.

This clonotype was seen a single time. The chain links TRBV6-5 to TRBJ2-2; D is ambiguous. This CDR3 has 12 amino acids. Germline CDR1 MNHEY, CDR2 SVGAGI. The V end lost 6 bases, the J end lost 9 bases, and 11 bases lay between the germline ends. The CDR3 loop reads CASRWSTRELFF. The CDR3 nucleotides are TGTGCCAGCAGGTGGTCGACCAGGGAGCTGTTTTTT.